A selection of T cell receptor beta chains follows, all from one sample in a study of T-cell reconstitution after alpha-beta-depleted transplantation in children. TCRdb passed the PCR reads through MiXCR, listing each CDR3 protein once. The data contain over 85,000 distinct CDR3 sequences, about 6% of them singletons. The source was PBMCs, mostly from graft donor cells, collected 60 days after TCRalphabeta/CD19-depleted stem cell transplant. The source of these receptors is a female patient aged 2-10 years who had a stem cell transplant for Fanconi anemia, so the T cells may come from the graft donor. Both conserved end residues are part of each CDR3. Each record gives: clone size, J gene, D gene, V gene, CDR3 protein, CDR3 DNA. The D gene is left open where the match is weak. Clone size is stated in some rows and not others, as once, few, many or a class when expanded.

>many|TRBJ2-7|-|TRBV5-4
CASSLSREAFYEQYF
TGTGCCAGCAGCTTGTCCAGGGAAGCCTTCTACGAGCAGTACTTC
>-|TRBJ2-7|-|TRBV15
CATSRDESYEQYF
TGTGCCACCAGCAGGGACGAATCCTACGAGCAGTACTTC
>many|TRBJ1-3|-|TRBV9
CASSVKTGSGNTIYF
TGTGCCAGCAGCGTTAAGACAGGCTCTGGAAACACCATATATTTT
>-|TRBJ2-7|-|TRBV7-9
CASTLGGRAYEQYF
TGTGCCAGCACCTTAGGGGGACGGGCCTACGAGCAGTACTTC
>many|TRBJ2-5|-|TRBV29-1
CSVEVGGETQYF
TGCAGCGTTGAAGTGGGGGGAGAGACCCAGTACTTC
>many|TRBJ2-4|TRBD1|TRBV2
CAGAGGATKNIQYF
TGTGCCGGAGCAGGGGGCGCGACCAAAAACATTCAGTACTTC
>many|TRBJ2-2|TRBD2|TRBV5-6
CASSGKTSGSLLDTGELFF
TGTGCCAGCAGCGGGAAGACTAGCGGGAGCCTTTTGGACACCGGGGAGCTGTTTTTT
>few|TRBJ2-7|-|TRBV29-1
CSVALRARREQYF
TGCAGCGTTGCGTTGAGAGCCCGTCGGGAGCAGTACTTC
>many|TRBJ2-7|-|TRBV20-1
CSARGPEHEQYF
TGCAGTGCTAGAGGACCCGAGCACGAGCAGTACTTC
>many|TRBJ2-1|-|TRBV2
CASLGEVYNEQFF
TGTGCCAGTCTAGGGGAGGTCTACAATGAGCAGTTCTTC
>few|TRBJ1-3|-|TRBV19
CASSISGNTIYF
TGTGCCAGTAGTATTAGTGGAAACACCATATATTTT
>many|TRBJ2-1|-|TRBV9
CASSVEWGEQFF
TGTGCCAGCAGCGTAGAGTGGGGTGAGCAGTTCTTC
>many|TRBJ2-6|-|TRBV4-1
CASSQVTATRANVLTF
TGCGCCAGCAGCCAAGTTACGGCTACAAGGGCCAACGTCCTGACTTTC
>many|TRBJ2-3|-|TRBV12-3/TRBV12-4
CASMDSWGAGATDTQYF
TGTGCCAGCATGGACTCCTGGGGGGCGGGAGCCACAGATACGCAGTATTTT
>many|TRBJ2-7|TRBD2|TRBV30
CACKAGGLVEQYF
TGTGCCTGCAAAGCGGGGGGGCTGGTCGAGCAGTACTTC
>many|TRBJ2-1|TRBD2|TRBV28
CASRSGGEYNEQFF
TGTGCCAGCAGAAGCGGGGGGGAATACAATGAGCAGTTCTTC
>-|TRBJ2-7|TRBD1|TRBV7-3
CASSRQGALIYEQYF
TGTGCCAGCAGCCGACAGGGGGCCCTGATTTACGAGCAGTACTTC
>-|TRBJ2-7|TRBD1|TRBV5-1
CASSSETGGVSDAYEQYF
TGCGCCAGCAGCTCGGAGACAGGGGGCGTATCCGACGCCTACGAGCAGTACTTC
>few|TRBJ1-2|-|TRBV6-2/TRBV6-3
CASSYRIYGYTF
TGTGCCAGCAGTTATCGCATCTATGGCTACACCTTC
>-|TRBJ2-1|-|TRBV28
CASSFLRGIYNEQFF
TGTGCCAGCAGTTTCCTCAGGGGAATTTACAATGAGCAGTTCTTC
>many|TRBJ2-7|-|TRBV3-1
CASSHRAGRFYEQYF
TGTGCCAGCAGCCACAGAGCGGGTAGATTCTACGAGCAGTACTTC
>many|TRBJ2-7|TRBD2|TRBV28
CASSTVIAGGLLYEQYF
TGTGCCAGCAGCACCGTGATAGCGGGAGGGCTCCTCTACGAGCAGTACTTC
>-|TRBJ2-7|-|TRBV12-3/TRBV12-4
CASRAGGGSYEQYF
TGTGCCAGCAGGGCAGGGGGGGGGAGCTACGAGCAGTACTTC
>many|TRBJ2-7|-|TRBV28
CAIQGLGGLYEQYF
TGTGCCATCCAAGGGTTGGGGGGCCTTTACGAGCAGTACTTC
>-|TRBJ1-2|-|TRBV6-6
CASKKSYGYTF
TGTGCCAGCAAGAAGAGCTATGGCTACACCTTC
>many|TRBJ2-6|-|TRBV9
CASSVAGSGANVLTF
TGTGCCAGCAGCGTAGCGGGGAGTGGGGCCAACGTCCTGACTTTC
>-|TRBJ2-4|-|TRBV11-1
CASSKGVPRGRDKNIQYF
TGTGCCAGCAGCAAAGGGGTCCCCCGCGGTAGGGACAAAAACATTCAGTACTTC
>many|TRBJ2-5|-|TRBV12-3/TRBV12-4
CASSLGDTQETQYF
TGTGCCAGCAGTTTAGGAGACACCCAAGAGACCCAGTACTTC
>many|TRBJ2-7|-|TRBV3-1
CASSQVGYEQYF
TGTGCCAGCAGCCAAGTTGGCTACGAGCAGTACTTC
>many|TRBJ2-1|-|TRBV6-4
CASSGWSSYNEQFF
TGTGCCAGCAGTGGCTGGAGCTCCTACAATGAGCAGTTCTTC
>many|TRBJ2-3|-|TRBV15
CATRGDFTDTQYF
TGTGCCACCAGAGGGGACTTCACAGATACGCAGTATTTT
>-|TRBJ2-3|-|TRBV25-1
CASSEAGGADTQYF
TGTGCCAGCAGTGAGGCAGGGGGGGCAGATACGCAGTATTTT
>many|TRBJ1-1|-|TRBV12-3/TRBV12-4
CASSLIVGEAFF
TGTGCCAGCAGTTTAATAGTCGGTGAAGCTTTCTTT
>-|TRBJ2-3|TRBD2|TRBV12-3/TRBV12-4
CASSFGGDGADTQYF
TGTGCCAGCAGTTTCGGGGGGGACGGCGCAGATACGCAGTATTTT
>many|TRBJ1-3|-|TRBV29-1
CSVEWGIGNTIYF
TGCAGCGTTGAATGGGGTATCGGAAACACCATATATTTT
>-|TRBJ2-5|TRBD2|TRBV11-2
CASSQPTSGMYQETQYF
TGTGCCAGCAGCCAACCGACTAGCGGGATGTACCAAGAGACCCAGTACTTC